This TCR beta chain was profiled in a study of patients and donors after allogeneic stem cell transplantation. TCRdb re-analysed the RT-PCR reads in MiXCR, keeping a single row per CDR3 protein. The sample lists 15,000 to 20,000 distinct CDR3 sequences; about 5% were seen once. V was clipped by 0 bases and J by 8 bases, with 16 bases between them. Germline V gene sequence: CDR1 MNHEY, CDR2 SVGAGI. The CDR3 spans 15 residues. This clonotype was recorded many times. The sequence came from a human donor who was either an allogeneic HSCT recipient or a stem cell or donor lymphocyte infusion donor (not recorded which). It is not recorded whose cells these are; they may come from a transplant donor. Sequenced material: blood, either unsorted or a sorted T cell fraction (not recorded which). This chain connects TRBV6-5 to TRBJ1-2; unclear D gene. The DNA for the CDR3 is TGTGCCAGCAGTTACTCGAAGACGGGAGTAGTCGGCTACACCTTC. Amino acid sequence: CASSYSKTGVVGYTF.